Here is one T cell receptor beta chain with its context. Its antigen remains unknown. Method: immunoSEQ multiplex PCR; TCRdb's copy keeps in-frame clones and lacks some. The table shows about 2 million clones, with 90% to 95% occurring only once. The sample is drawn from a study of shared clonotypes between healthy human individuals. Trimming shortened V by 0 bases and J by 5 bases, and 23 bases separated the two germline ends. CDR3 length: 19 amino acids. CDR1 is SGDLS, CDR2 YYNGEE, per germline. General study findings and limits: Researchers sampled only blood; tissue repertoires likely differ.

Sequenced sample: naive CD4+ T cells sorted from blood. Subset specified: CD45RA+ positively selected. The source is a man aged 18 to 29 in good health. The rearrangement joins TRBV9 to TRBJ2-2; D is possibly TRBD1 or TRBD2 (5 bases each). The CDR3 DNA follows: TGTGCCAGCAGCGTAGGATTTAGGGGTAGGGACCAAGGAACCGGGGAGCTGTTTTTT. Translating it yields CASSVGFRGRDQGTGELFF.